The 5 T cell receptor beta chains below all came from one sample that was sequenced in a study of blood T cell repertoires in COVID-19. Libraries were prepared by immunoSEQ multiplex PCR; TCRdb keeps only in-frame clonotypes and omits some of them. This table has roughly 100,000 clones, 65% to 90% appearing once. The source material was peripheral blood. These receptors came from a man between 60 and 70 years old with acute or convalescent COVID-19.

The table lists this clone with a count of one. The chain employs TRBV5-4 and TRBJ2-1, with TRBD1 matching over 7 bases. The CDR3 length is 16 residues. In germline, CDR1 is SGHNT, CDR2 YYREEE (reference sequence). With 1 base clipped from V and 8 bases from J, the junction kept 12 bases outside the gene matches. Here the CDR3 DNA reads TGTGCCAGCAGCTTGAATTGGGGACAGAAAGGGGATGAGCAGTTCTTC. It codes for CASSLNWGQKGDEQFF.

This rearrangement joins TRBV28 to TRBJ1-3; D is ambiguous. CDR3 length equals 17 residues. With 6 bases removed from V and 0 bases from J, the gap between germline ends came to 18 bases. The V gene's germline CDR1 is MDHEN and CDR2 SYDVKM. The CDR3 loop is CASRTMTAGSSGNTIYF. The CDR3 DNA is TGTGCCAGCAGGACAATGACGGCTGGAAGCTCTGGAAACACCATATATTTT. Looking up the rest from reference TRBV28 and TRBJ1-3 gives the full variable domain: DVKVTQSSRYLVKRTGEKVFLECVQDMDHENMFWYRQDPGLGLRLIYFSYDVKMKEKGDIPEGYSVSREKKERFSLILESASTNQTSMYLCASRTMTAGSSGNTIYFGEGSWLTVV.

V usage is TRBV5-4 and J usage is TRBJ2-3; 8 positions agree with TRBD1. With V trimmed by 0 bases and J by 4 bases, 7 bases remained unmatched. In germline, CDR1 is SGHNT, CDR2 YYREEE (reference sequence). This CDR3 has 16 amino acids. CDR3: CASSLGYQGAADTQYF. Here the CDR3 DNA reads TGTGCCAGCAGCTTGGGTTACCAGGGGGCTGCAGATACGCAGTATTTT.

V usage is TRBV28 and J usage is TRBJ2-1; maybe TRBD2 (6 bases). The ends were cut back, 4 bases at V and 0 bases at J, with 10 bases in the middle. This CDR3 region has 15 residues. Per the germline V gene, CDR1 is MDHEN and CDR2 is SYDVKM. The CDR3 region has the DNA TGTGCCAGCAGTTCGTACGGGGGCTCCTACAATGAGCAGTTCTTC. This sequence encodes CASSSYGGSYNEQFF. The full variable domain, in which reference TRBV28 and TRBJ2-1 provide the parts outside the CDR3, is DVKVTQSSRYLVKRTGEKVFLECVQDMDHENMFWYRQDPGLGLRLIYFSYDVKMKEKGDIPEGYSVSREKKERFSLILESASTNQTSMYLCASSSYGGSYNEQFFGPGTRLTVL.

The rearrangement joins TRBV7-8 to TRBJ2-5, with 7 positions matching TRBD2. The J segment lost 13 bases and the V segment lost 2 bases, leaving 4 bases of the junction unmatched. This CDR3 is built from 11 residues. Looked up from germline, CDR1 is SGHVS and CDR2 is FQNEAQ. The CDR3 DNA sequence: TGTGCCAGCAGCTTACGACTAGCTATGTACTTC. It codes for CASSLRLAMYF.